The 12 T cell receptor beta chains given below trace back to one sample, sequenced in a study of T cells after yellow fever vaccination. TCRdb ran MiXCR on the 5' RACE reads and lists one entry per CDR3 protein. The table lists 600,000 to 750,000 distinct CDR3 sequences, 9% to 15% of them singletons. The sequencing here drew on PBMCs, taken on the day of the yellow fever booster vaccination. The origin of the receptors is a man aged 30 to 45 who received the YFV17D yellow fever vaccine.

CDR3 residues: CASSLGTTLYNEQFF. The CDR3 region has the DNA TGTGCCAGCAGCCTGGGTACTACACTATACAATGAGCAGTTCTTC. V usage is TRBV5-6 and J usage is TRBJ2-1; D not certain. Trimming took 4 bases from V and 4 from J, leaving 15 bases between them. Germline lookup yields CDR1 SGHDT and CDR2 YYEEEE. The CDR3 runs 15 residues. The variable domain in full, with the rest retrieved from reference TRBV5-6 and TRBJ2-1, is DAGVTQSPTHLIKTRGQQVTLRCSPKSGHDTVSWYQQALGQGPQFIFQYYEEEERQRGNFPDRFSGHQFPNYSSELNVNALLLGDSALYLCASSLGTTLYNEQFFGPGTRLTVL.

The chain uses TRBV15 and TRBJ2-5; 10 bases match TRBD2. V shed 5 bases, J shed 5 bases, and the junction held 8 bases outside the gene matches. The CDR3 runs 15 residues. Germline V gives CDR1 LNHNV, CDR2 YYDKDF (reference sequence). In nucleotides, the CDR3 is TGTGCCACCAGCCCTAGCGGGAGTAGTATCGAGACCCAGTACTTC. Encoded protein: CATSPSGSSIETQYF.

The genes are TRBV3-1 and TRBJ1-5; a weak D match, TRBD1 (5 bases). The V gene lost 4 bases and the J gene lost 0 bases, with 10 bases spanning the gap. Looked up from germline, CDR1 is LGHDT and CDR2 is YNNKEL (reference sequence). The CDR3 runs 15 residues. The CDR3 spells CASSRDLYSNQPQHF. DNA of the CDR3: TGTGCCAGCAGCCGGGACCTCTATAGCAATCAGCCCCAGCATTTT. Variable domain in full (rest from reference TRBV3-1 and TRBJ1-5): DTAVSQTPKYLVTQMGNDKSIKCEQNLGHDTMYWYKQDSKKFLKIMFSYNNKELIINETVPNRFSPKSPDKAHLNLHINSLELGDSAVYFCASSRDLYSNQPQHFGDGTRLSIL.

The chain carries TRBV7-6 and TRBJ1-1; 7 nucleotides agree with TRBD1. This CDR3 contains 14 residues. CDR1 SGHVS and CDR2 FNYEAQ come from the germline V gene. The J segment lost 1 base and the V segment lost 5 bases, leaving 4 bases of the junction unmatched. The CDR3 DNA sequence: TGTGCCAGCAGCGCAGGACAGGCGAACACTGAAGCTTTCTTT. Protein product: CASSAGQANTEAFF.

This chain joins TRBV20-1 and TRBJ1-5; D is possibly TRBD1 (6 bases). The CDR3 is made up of 15 amino acids. CDR1 DFQATT and CDR2 SNEGSKA come from the germline V gene (reference sequence). Trimming took 0 bases from V and 9 from J, leaving 18 bases between them. The CDR3 coding sequence is TGCAGTGCTAGAGATACGATGGAACAGGGAAGGCCCCAGCATTTT. Its protein is CSARDTMEQGRPQHF.

This clonotype was recorded a few times. The chain links TRBV4-2 to TRBJ1-4, with D maybe TRBD1 (5 bases). The CDR3 has 18 residues. The ends were cut back, 0 bases at V and 2 bases at J, with 16 bases in the middle. Germline V gene sequence: CDR1 LGHNA, CDR2 YNFKEQ. The CDR3 sequence: CASSQDLGVPGTNEKLFF. CDR3 DNA: TGTGCCAGCAGCCAAGATCTAGGGGTCCCTGGGACTAATGAAAAACTGTTTTTT.

This clonotype was counted between two and nine times. DNA of the CDR3: TGCAGCGTCCGCTGGTTGGTTAGCGGGACCTACGAGCAGTACTTC. It encodes CSVRWLVSGTYEQYF. The V and J genes are TRBV29-1 and TRBJ2-7, with 8 bases lining up with TRBD2. The J segment lost 2 bases and the V segment lost 6 bases, leaving 12 bases of the junction unmatched. Germline values: CDR1 SQVTM, CDR2 ANQGSEA. The CDR3 has 15 residues.

This clonotype occurred many times. V is TRBV18 and J is TRBJ2-7; the D gene is possibly TRBD2 (6 bases). V was cut by 0 bases and J by 2 bases, with 8 bases left in between. Germline CDR1 is KGHSH and CDR2 is LQKENI. CDR3 length: 14 residues. CDR3 residues: CASSPPGLTYEQYF. Here the CDR3 DNA reads TGTGCCAGCTCACCACCGGGACTCACCTACGAGCAGTACTTC.

The sample holds many counts of this clonotype. The chain recombines TRBV12-3 or TRBV12-4 with TRBJ2-2; 8 positions agree with TRBD2. This CDR3 spans 17 amino acids. V trimming: 6 bases; J trimming: 2 bases; junction bases outside the gene matches: 11. CDR3 DNA: TGTGCCAGCAGCTCTGTATGGGGACTAGACAACACCGGGGAGCTGTTTTTT. Translating gives CASSSVWGLDNTGELFF.

This clonotype was found many times. The chain carries TRBV28 and TRBJ1-5; D may be TRBD1 (6 bases). CDR1 is MDHEN, CDR2 SYDVKM, per germline. The V gene lost 7 bases and the J gene lost 4 bases, with 14 bases spanning the gap. CDR3 length: 14 amino acids. CDR3 in amino acids: CASTGQTPNQPQHF. In DNA, the CDR3 is TGTGCCAGCACCGGACAGACCCCTAATCAGCCCCAGCATTTT.

This clonotype showed up just a few times. The chain combines TRBV18 with TRBJ2-3; D perhaps matches TRBD1 (6 bases). The germline V and J ends were trimmed by 4 bases and 6 bases, with 14 bases remaining between them. Germline CDR1 is KGHSH and CDR2 is LQKENI. The length of the CDR3 is 14 residues. The CDR3 sequence: CASSLRTADDTQYF. In nucleotides, the CDR3 is TGTGCCAGCTCACTCAGGACAGCGGACGATACGCAGTATTTT.

This clonotype was seen a handful of times. The V gene is TRBV29-1, the J gene TRBJ2-4, with D uncertain. V dropped 3 bases and J dropped 0 bases, with 6 bases sitting between them. The CDR3 spans 13 residues. Looked up from germline, CDR1 is SQVTM and CDR2 is ANQGSEA. CDR3 sequence: CSVEYLAKNIQYF. In DNA, the CDR3 is TGCAGCGTTGAGTACCTAGCCAAAAACATTCAGTACTTC.